The 21 T cell receptor beta chains below were found in one sample sequenced in a study of early T cells in non-severe SARS-CoV-2 infection. TCRdb analysed the 5' RACE reads with MiXCR anew, one entry per CDR3 protein. The sample comprises roughly 53,000 distinct CDR3 sequences, about a tenth of which are singletons, and more than 20% rests with the top ten. What was sequenced was whole blood. These receptors were taken from an adult who was a healthcare worker with PCR-confirmed SARS-CoV-2 infection or an uninfected control (not recorded which).

There are a few counts of this clonotype. V gene TRBV7-8 combines with J gene TRBJ2-6; D is undetermined. The CDR3 is 13 amino acids. Trimming removed 5 bases from V and 4 bases from J, with 6 bases in between. CDR1 is SGHVS and CDR2 is FQNEAQ in the germline V gene. In nucleotides, the CDR3 is TGTGCCAGCAGCGTTCCCGGGGCCAACGTCCTGACTTTC. Translating it yields CASSVPGANVLTF. The full variable domain, its missing parts supplied by reference TRBV7-8 and TRBJ2-6, is GAGVSQSPRYKVAKRGQDVALRCDPISGHVSLFWYQQALGQGPEFLTYFQNEAQLDKSGLPSDRFFAERPEGSVSTLKIQRTQQEDSAVYLCASSVPGANVLTFGAGSRLTVL.

The V call is TRBV5-4, the J call TRBJ2-3; the D is unclear. The germline CDR1 and CDR2 sequences are SGHNT and YYREEE (reference sequence). V dropped 0 bases and J dropped 7 bases, with 9 bases sitting between them. CDR3 length: 13 residues. The CDR3 DNA reads TGTGCCAGCAGCTTGGGCCTAGTAAATACGCAGTATTTT. It specifies CASSLGLVNTQYF.

The chain recombines TRBV7-6 with TRBJ2-7; D unresolved. V was shortened by 1 base and J by 3 bases, with 7 bases between the two germline ends. CDR3 length: 13 residues. CDR1 and CDR2 (germline): SGHVS, FNYEAQ. CDR3 DNA sequence: TGTGCCAGCAGCTTAGATACTTTCTACGAGCAGTACTTC. Amino acids: CASSLDTFYEQYF.

This clonotype was observed a few times. The chain employs TRBV19 and TRBJ2-4, with 9 positions matching TRBD1. The CDR3 loop spans 16 amino acids. Germline CDR1 reads LNHDA; CDR2 reads SQIVND (reference sequence). V was pared by 5 bases and J by 9 bases, with 14 bases of the junction left unmatched. CDR3 in amino acids: CASSPHRGQGLGIQYF. CDR3 nucleotides: TGTGCCAGTAGTCCCCATCGGGGACAGGGATTGGGCATTCAGTACTTC.

In its sample, this clonotype was seen a few times. In DNA, the CDR3 is TGCAGTGTAAGTAGGGGGACTGAAGCTTTCTTT. Its protein product is CSVSRGTEAFF. The chain couples TRBV20-1 to TRBJ1-1, with D tentatively TRBD1 (6 bases). The CDR3 is 11 residues long. Germline assignment: CDR1 DFQATT and CDR2 SNEGSKA (reference sequence). Trimming took off 7 bases at V and 5 bases at J, with 11 bases between the two ends.

The CDR3 is CASSPSPSGGPMEQYF. The CDR3 bases are TGTGCCAGCTCACCAAGTCCCAGCGGGGGACCCATGGAGCAGTACTTC. The chain uses TRBV18 and TRBJ2-7, with 8 bases matching TRBD2. After removal of 2 bases from V and 7 bases from J, the junction contained 13 bases not matched to a gene. The CDR3 length is 16 residues. Per germline, CDR1 KGHSH and CDR2 LQKENI.

This clonotype occurred a few times. The chain has TRBV3-1 and TRBJ2-3; 7 bases map to TRBD2. Germline values: CDR1 LGHDT, CDR2 YNNKEL (reference sequence). V lost 1 base, J lost 5 bases, and 6 bases stayed unmatched. CDR3 length: 15 residues. The CDR3 spells CASSQGSGGGDTQYF. DNA of the CDR3: TGTGCCAGCAGCCAAGGATCGGGGGGTGGAGATACGCAGTATTTT.

There are many counts of this clonotype. Sequence at one end of the junction differs from germline and may be a read error. The V and J genes are TRBV19 and TRBJ2-7, with 8 bases fitting TRBD2. This CDR3 spans 12 amino acids. Germline CDR1 is LNHDA and CDR2 is SQIVND (reference sequence). The CDR3 DNA sequence: TGTGCCAGCCACCTAGCGGGTCCACCCTTACACTTC. This sequence encodes CASHLAGPPLHF.

This clonotype was detected ten times or more. The chain carries TRBV7-2 and TRBJ1-5; D may be TRBD1 (5 bases). From germline, CDR1 is SGHTA and CDR2 FQGNSA. The CDR3 is 15 amino acids. Trimming took 5 bases from V and 1 from J, leaving 12 bases between them. The CDR3: CASSRQGASNQPQHF. The CDR3 DNA sequence: TGTGCCAGCAGCCGTCAGGGTGCGAGCAATCAGCCCCAGCATTTT.

This clonotype was picked up many times. The chain employs TRBV20-1 and TRBJ2-6; TRBD1 matches at 7 bases. The CDR3 has 15 residues. CDR1 is DFQATT, CDR2 SNEGSKA, per germline (reference sequence). Trimming took 2 bases from V and 1 from J; bases not matched to a gene: 2. CDR3 sequence reads: CSARQTGSGANVLTF. CDR3 DNA: TGCAGTGCTAGACAGACAGGGTCTGGGGCCAACGTCCTGACTTTC.

DNA for the CDR3: TGTGCCAGCAGGTTAACGGCGGGCTTCAGCTCCTACAATGAGCAGTTCTTC. Amino acids: CASRLTAGFSSYNEQFF. The V gene is TRBV7-9, the J gene TRBJ2-1; perhaps TRBD2 as D (5 bases). V lost 6 bases to trimming and J lost 0 bases, with 18 bases between them. CDR3 length equals 17 residues. Germline V gene lookup returns CDR1 SEHNR and CDR2 FQNEAQ (reference sequence).

The genes are TRBV7-8 and TRBJ2-5, with 7 bases lining up with TRBD1. The trim removed 5 bases at V and 3 bases at J, leaving 9 bases unmatched. This CDR3 is 15 amino acids long. CDR1 and CDR2 (germline): SGHVS, FQNEAQ. CDR3: CASSNPPGTEETQYF. In DNA, the CDR3 is TGTGCCAGCAGCAATCCCCCCGGGACAGAAGAGACCCAGTACTTC.

This clonotype was found a few times. The gene calls are TRBV19 and TRBJ2-2; D gene uncertain. The germline gives CDR1 LNHDA, CDR2 SQIVND (reference sequence). The V gene lost 7 bases and the J gene lost 4 bases, with 13 bases spanning the gap. This CDR3 is 14 amino acids long. The CDR3 protein is CASNADTGTGELFF. The CDR3 coding sequence is TGTGCCAGTAATGCAGACACGGGCACCGGGGAGCTGTTTTTT.

CDR3 in DNA: TGTGCCAGCAGCTTCACCGGGGGCACAGATACGCAGTATTTT. This encodes CASSFTGGTDTQYF. V is TRBV11-2 and J is TRBJ2-3; D is perhaps TRBD2 (5 bases). The germline V gene encodes CDR1 SGHAT and CDR2 FQNNGV. The CDR3 has 14 residues. Trimming stripped 3 bases from V and 1 base from J, with 8 bases between.

This clonotype was seen a handful of times. The chain has TRBV29-1 and TRBJ2-7; D tentatively reads TRBD1 or TRBD2 (6 bases each). The CDR3 runs 13 residues. Deletions cut 1 base from V and 7 bases from J, with 14 bases between. Per germline, CDR1 SQVTM and CDR2 ANQGSEA. CDR3 bases: TGCAGCGTTGAAGGGGCCAGGGGAGGAGAGCAGTACTTC. Translation: CSVEGARGGEQYF.

The chain uses TRBV27 and TRBJ2-7; no firm D call. V shed 2 bases and J shed 1 base, with 6 bases lying between them. Germline V gives CDR1 MNHEY, CDR2 SMNVEV (reference sequence). The CDR3 covers 13 residues. CDR3 in DNA: TGTGCCAGCAGTTTAGGGGAATCCTACGAGCAGTACTTC. As protein: CASSLGESYEQYF.

This clonotype was detected ten times or more. This chain joins TRBV9 and TRBJ2-3; 9 nucleotides line up with TRBD2. Germline loops: CDR1 SGDLS, CDR2 YYNGEE. The CDR3 consists of 15 residues. V shed 4 bases, J shed 0 bases, and the junction held 3 bases outside the gene matches. CDR3 coding DNA: TGTGCCAGCAGCCCCGGGACTAGCAGCACAGATACGCAGTATTTT. This gives the protein CASSPGTSSTDTQYF.

The chain combines TRBV7-3 with TRBJ2-2; possibly TRBD1 for D (6 bases). CDR1 and CDR2 (germline): SGHTA, FQGTGA. The CDR3 totals 13 residues. Trimming removed 5 bases from V and 6 bases from J, with 10 bases in between. DNA for the CDR3: TGTGCCAGCAGCCCCGGGACATCCGGGGAGCTGTTTTTT. It encodes CASSPGTSGELFF.

The V gene is TRBV10-1, the J gene TRBJ2-7; 9 bases agree with TRBD1. The length of the CDR3 is 15 residues. Trimming took 0 bases from V and 5 from J; bases not matched to a gene: 5. Per the germline V gene, CDR1 is WNHNN and CDR2 is SYGVQD (reference sequence). The CDR3 sequence: CASSESGDREHEQYF. The CDR3 DNA reads as TGCGCCAGCAGTGAGTCTGGGGACAGGGAGCACGAGCAGTACTTC.

Ten or more counts support this clonotype. The V call is TRBV19, the J call TRBJ1-2; maybe TRBD1 (6 bases). The germline gives CDR1 LNHDA, CDR2 SQIVND (reference sequence). Trimming took 2 bases from V and 3 from J, leaving 10 bases between them. CDR3 length: 14 residues. The CDR3: CASSIQQGYYGYTF. CDR3 in DNA: TGTGCCAGTAGTATACAACAGGGATACTATGGCTACACCTTC.

The rearrangement joins TRBV10-2 to TRBJ1-2; perhaps TRBD1 as D (6 bases). Deletions cut 6 bases from V and 11 bases from J, with 28 bases between. The CDR3 has 16 amino acids. Germline CDR1 reads WSHSY; CDR2 reads SAAADI. CDR3 nucleotides: TGCGCCAGCAGAGACTCGGACGCAGCGGGGGCCGTAGGTTACACCTTC. Protein sequence: CASRDSDAAGAVGYTF.